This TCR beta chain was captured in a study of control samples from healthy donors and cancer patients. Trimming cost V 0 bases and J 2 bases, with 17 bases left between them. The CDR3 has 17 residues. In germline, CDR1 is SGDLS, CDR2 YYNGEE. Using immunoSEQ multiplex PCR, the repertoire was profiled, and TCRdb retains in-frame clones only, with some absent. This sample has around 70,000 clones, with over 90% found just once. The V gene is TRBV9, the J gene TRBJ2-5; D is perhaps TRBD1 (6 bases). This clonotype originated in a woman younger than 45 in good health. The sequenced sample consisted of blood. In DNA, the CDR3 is TGTGCCAGCAGCGTAGAGGGGTATGCAGGGGTACAAGAGACCCAGTACTTC. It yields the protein CASSVEGYAGVQETQYF.